Listed below are T cell receptor beta chains from one sample, sequenced in a study of glioma-infiltrating T cells after dendritic cell vaccination. Some clones are missing from TCRdb's copy, which holds only in-frame ones; the method was immunoSEQ multiplex PCR. This sample carries tens of thousands of clones, 80% to 85% of them seen once, and the ten largest clones take approximately 6.6%. The sample consisted of blood, taken after dendritic cell vaccination. These receptors came from a human donor with glioblastoma. CDR3s include the opening cysteine and the closing phenylalanine or tryptophan. Each record gives: V gene, J gene, CDR3 protein.

TRBV6-1	TRBJ2-1	CASSEGYGGGPSGSYNEQFF
TRBV19	TRBJ2-5	CASSTGLAGLQETQYF
TRBV2	TRBJ2-7	CASERETYEQYF
TRBV5-4	TRBJ2-5	CASSRGGGETQYF
TRBV30	TRBJ1-3	CALKQGSGNTIYF
TRBV9	TRBJ2-3	CASSFSGEGGTDTQYF
TRBV6-1	TRBJ2-7	CASSEKGQSYEQYF
TRBV7-8	TRBJ2-7	CASSWSYEQYF
TRBV14	TRBJ1-2	CASSQDGSYGYTF
TRBV7-2	TRBJ1-1	CASSPGLILEAFF
TRBV5-1	TRBJ2-7	CASSLEDRGRDEQYF
TRBV2	TRBJ1-3	CASSYQEGNTIYF
TRBV9	TRBJ2-7	CASSVGTGEGEQYF
TRBV18	TRBJ1-1	CASSPGTDTEAFF
TRBV29-1	TRBJ2-2	CSVGSGGRGTNTGELFF
TRBV5-3	TRBJ1-2	CARSLEPVQGAPKNYGYTF
TRBV6-5	TRBJ1-2	CASSTTGPYGYTF
TRBV2	TRBJ1-2	CASSRGTNYGYTF
TRBV6-4	TRBJ1-5	CASSERQGDQPQHF
TRBV5-6	TRBJ1-2	CASSSSNYGYTF
TRBV15	TRBJ2-3	CATSIGGGSTDTQYF
TRBV2	TRBJ2-7	CASSREGSGNEQYF
TRBV4-2	TRBJ1-3	CASSPREGGGNTIYF
TRBV7-2	TRBJ1-3	CATKQGAGNTIYF
TRBV2	TRBJ1-5	CASSQDSDSNQPQHF
TRBV2	TRBJ2-7	CASNLRGPAYEQYF
TRBV6-6	TRBJ1-1	CASSRQGQTEAFF
TRBV20-1	TRBJ1-4	CSAYFNEKLFF
TRBV12-5	TRBJ1-2	CASGLPPRSGGGHGYTF
TRBV9	TRBJ1-5	CASSVDGGPNQPQHF
TRBV5-1	TRBJ2-2	CASSLDSLTGSHGELFF